This T cell receptor (beta chain) was sequenced during a study of a mutant IDH1 vaccine in newly diagnosed glioma. Overall study context: Across weeks 1, 3, 5, 7, 11, 15, 19 and 23, patients received a vaccination each time, eight in all. The treated group averaged 40.4 years old and was 62.5% male, roughly 38% female. Patients were pretreated with radiotherapy, temozolomide, or both, mostly both.

On this clone itself: Its antigen is as yet unknown.

Time point specified: week 23, last vaccination. Every vaccine dose comprised 300 ug of mutant IDH1 20-mer peptide plus topical imiquimod. Germline V gives CDR1 ENHRY, CDR2 SYGVKD. The V segment lost 1 base and the J segment 6 bases; nucleotides outside the gene matches: 12. The CDR3 contains 16 residues. TCRdb's copy holds only in-frame clones and misses some; the assay was immunoSEQ multiplex PCR. The data show around 80,000 clones, around 85% seen once. The J gene is TRBJ2-7, the V gene TRBV10-3; 7 nucleotides match TRBD2. The receptor's source is a woman aged 45-59 years with glioma. The specimen was PBMCs, collected from a glioma patient whose treatment included an IDH1 peptide vaccine. The CDR3 loop is CAISELRESKLSEQYF. CDR3 bases: TGTGCCATCAGTGAGTTGCGGGAGTCGAAATTGAGCGAGCAGTACTTC.